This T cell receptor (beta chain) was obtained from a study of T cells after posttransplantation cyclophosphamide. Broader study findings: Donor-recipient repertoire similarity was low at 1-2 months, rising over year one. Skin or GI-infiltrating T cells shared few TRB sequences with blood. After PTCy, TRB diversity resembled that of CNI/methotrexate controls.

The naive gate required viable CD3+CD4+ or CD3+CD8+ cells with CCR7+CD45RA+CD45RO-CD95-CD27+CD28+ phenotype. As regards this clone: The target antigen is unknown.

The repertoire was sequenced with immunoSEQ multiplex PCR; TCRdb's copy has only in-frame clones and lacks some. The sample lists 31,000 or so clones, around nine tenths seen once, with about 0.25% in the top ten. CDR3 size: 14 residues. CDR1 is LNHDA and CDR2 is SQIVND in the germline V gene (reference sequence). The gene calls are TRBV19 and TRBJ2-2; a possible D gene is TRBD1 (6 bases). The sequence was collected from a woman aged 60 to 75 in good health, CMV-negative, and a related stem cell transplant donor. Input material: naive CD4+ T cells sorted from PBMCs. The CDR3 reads CGSGQTTNTGELFF. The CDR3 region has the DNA TGTGGTTCCGGACAGACGACGAACACCGGGGAGCTGTTTTTT.